These T cell receptor beta chains were read from a single sample in a study of CD8 T cells in ankylosing spondylitis. TCRdb called the 5' RACE reads again in MiXCR, with one record for every CDR3 protein. The data contain 200,000 to 250,000 distinct CDR3 sequences, over 9.5% of them singletons. The material sequenced was blood, either unsorted or a sorted T cell fraction (not recorded which). These receptors all come from a male donor with ankylosing spondylitis or in good health (not recorded which). Both conserved end residues are part of each CDR3. Fields, in order: J gene, clone size, CDR3 length, V gene, D gene, CDR3 protein, CDR3 DNA. A D gene is named only where the DNA matches it firmly. A row's size may be missing; if present it is once, few, many or a size class.

>TRBJ2-7|.|16|TRBV7-3|TRBD2
CASSLNPSGGRYEQYF
TGTGCCAGCAGCTTAAATCCTAGCGGGGGAAGGTACGAGCAGTACTTC
>TRBJ2-1|many|16|TRBV20-1|TRBD2
CSARVGGSSSYNEQFF
TGCAGTGCTAGAGTAGGCGGGAGCAGCTCCTACAATGAGCAGTTCTTC
>TRBJ2-1|.|16|TRBV7-3|TRBD2
CASSPEGLAGGGEQFF
TGTGCCAGCAGCCCTGAGGGACTAGCGGGGGGCGGGGAGCAGTTCTTC
>TRBJ2-5|few|13|TRBV29-1|TRBD2
CSVGGLGQETQYF
TGCAGCGTGGGGGGACTAGGGCAAGAGACCCAGTACTTC
>TRBJ2-2|many|13|TRBV20-1|.
CSGTGGGTGELFF
TGCAGTGGGACGGGGGGCGGAACCGGGGAGCTGTTTTTT
>TRBJ2-2|many|14|TRBV20-1|.
CSAKVRVNTGELFF
TGCAGTGCTAAGGTCAGAGTGAACACCGGGGAGCTGTTTTTT
>TRBJ1-5|.|12|TRBV12-3/TRBV12-4|.
CASSLRLQPQHF
TGTGCCAGCAGTTTACGGTTACAGCCCCAGCATTTT
>TRBJ2-1|many|15|TRBV5-1|.
CASSFFGTPSNEQFF
TGCGCCAGCAGCTTCTTCGGGACGCCGTCCAATGAGCAGTTCTTC
>TRBJ1-1|.|11|TRBV12-3/TRBV12-4|TRBD1
CASGQGPEAFF
TGTGCCAGCGGACAGGGACCTGAAGCTTTCTTT
>TRBJ2-7|few|15|TRBV3-1|.
CASSQMGGTAYEQYF
TGTGCCAGCAGCCAAATGGGAGGGACAGCCTACGAGCAGTACTTC
>TRBJ1-6|few|14|TRBV20-1|.
CSARTGTRNSPLHF
TGCAGTGCTAGGACCGGGACCCGCAATTCACCCCTCCACTTT
>TRBJ2-2|many|15|TRBV27|.
CASSFSTGNTGELFF
TGTGCCAGCAGTTTCTCGACAGGGAACACCGGGGAGCTGTTTTTT
>TRBJ1-2|many|14|TRBV5-1|TRBD1
CASSLFQGDYGYTF
TGCGCCAGCAGCTTGTTTCAGGGGGACTATGGCTACACCTTC
>TRBJ2-1|many|14|TRBV20-1|.
CSAPSQLAYNEQFF
TGCAGTGCACCGAGCCAATTGGCCTACAATGAGCAGTTCTTC
>TRBJ2-1|many|13|TRBV5-6|.
CASSPGVYNEQFF
TGTGCCAGCAGCCCAGGTGTCTACAATGAGCAGTTCTTC
>TRBJ1-4|many|15|TRBV7-2|TRBD1
CASSLGQGSVEKLFF
TGTGCCAGCAGCTTAGGACAGGGGTCCGTTGAAAAACTGTTTTTT
>TRBJ2-3|many|13|TRBV12-3/TRBV12-4|.
CASTLYATDTQYF
TGTGCCAGCACCCTCTATGCTACAGATACGCAGTATTTT
>TRBJ2-2|.|16|TRBV28|TRBD1
CASSSPGTGYTGELFF
TGTGCCAGCAGTTCCCCCGGGACAGGGTATACCGGGGAGCTGTTTTTT
>TRBJ2-3|few|17|TRBV12-3/TRBV12-4|.
CASSQGITGGTTDTQYF
TGTGCCAGCAGCCAGGGGATAACGGGGGGTACCACAGATACGCAGTATTTT
>TRBJ1-1|many|14|TRBV11-2|.
CASSLVRTATEAFF
TGTGCCAGCAGCTTAGTCAGGACGGCCACTGAAGCTTTCTTT
>TRBJ2-1|many|16|TRBV6-4|.
CASRPTYTSSYNEQFF
TGTGCCAGCAGACCAACGTATACGAGCTCCTACAATGAGCAGTTCTTC
>TRBJ1-1|few|14|TRBV6-1|.
CASSEMSYNTEAFF
TGTGCCAGCAGTGAGATGTCGTACAACACTGAAGCTTTCTTT
>TRBJ2-1|few|15|TRBV2|.
CASRAQTGQDNEQFF
TGTGCCAGCAGAGCCCAGACAGGCCAGGACAATGAGCAGTTCTTC
>TRBJ1-1|many|14|TRBV5-5|TRBD1
CASSLGTANTEAFF
TGTGCCAGCAGCCTAGGGACAGCGAACACTGAAGCTTTCTTT
>TRBJ1-1|many|14|TRBV5-1|.
CASSHGGGNTEAFF
TGCGCCAGCTCCCACGGCGGGGGAAACACTGAAGCTTTCTTT